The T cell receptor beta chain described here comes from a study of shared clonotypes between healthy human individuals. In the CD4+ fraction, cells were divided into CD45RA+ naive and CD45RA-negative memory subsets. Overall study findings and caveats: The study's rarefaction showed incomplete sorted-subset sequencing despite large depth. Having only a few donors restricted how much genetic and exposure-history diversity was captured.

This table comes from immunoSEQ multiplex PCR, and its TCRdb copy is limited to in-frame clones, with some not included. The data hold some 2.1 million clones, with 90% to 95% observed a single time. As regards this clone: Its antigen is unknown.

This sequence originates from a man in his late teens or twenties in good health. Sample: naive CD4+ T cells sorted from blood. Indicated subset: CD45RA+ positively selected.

In DNA form, the CDR3 reads TGTGCCAGCAGCGCCGGACTAGCGGGGGGACTCTCCTACGAGCAGTACTTC. Residues: CASSAGLAGGLSYEQYF. The chain couples TRBV7-9 to TRBJ2-7; TRBD2 aligns across 14 bases. Germline CDR1 SEHNR, CDR2 FQNEAQ (reference sequence). This CDR3 comprises 17 residues. V dropped 5 bases and J dropped 0; count of bases not matched to a gene: 6.